This entry describes one T cell receptor beta chain. The data are from a study of blood T cell repertoires in COVID-19. Study-wide background: Sources were T cells, B-cell-depleted T cells, or PBMCs; the material itself was cDNA or gDNA.

This CDR3 spans 17 amino acids. CDR1 is LNHDA, CDR2 SQIVND, per germline (reference sequence). The J segment lost 5 bases and the V segment lost 5 bases, leaving 11 bases of the junction unmatched. Authors' processing steps: Researchers report that nucleated cell counts were estimated from reference gene primer amplification. Profiling relied on immunoSEQ multiplex PCR, and the TCRdb table lists in-frame clones only, not all of them. The V and J calls and clone size come from that table; D and trimming were worked out from the DNA. The sample carries 60,000 to 85,000 clones, 65% to 90% recorded once.

The rearrangement uses TRBV19 and TRBJ2-1, with 11 bases that match TRBD2. This receptor was identified in a human donor in a cohort sampled during active COVID-19. Input material: peripheral blood. The CDR3 DNA reads as TGTGCCAGTAGTGTAGTTAGCGGGGGGGTAGGGGACAATGAGCAGTTCTTC. This encodes CASSVVSGGVGDNEQFF.